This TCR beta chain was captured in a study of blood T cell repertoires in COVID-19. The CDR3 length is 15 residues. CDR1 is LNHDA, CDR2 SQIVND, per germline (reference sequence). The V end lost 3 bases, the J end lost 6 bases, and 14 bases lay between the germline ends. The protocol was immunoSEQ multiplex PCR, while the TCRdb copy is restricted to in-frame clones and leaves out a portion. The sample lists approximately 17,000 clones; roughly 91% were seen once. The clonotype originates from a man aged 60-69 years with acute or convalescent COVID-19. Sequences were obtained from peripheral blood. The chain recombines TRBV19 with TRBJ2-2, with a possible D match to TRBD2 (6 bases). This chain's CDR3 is CASSITGGAAGELFF. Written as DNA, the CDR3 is TGTGCCAGTAGTATCACCGGGGGTGCGGCCGGGGAGCTGTTTTTT.